These 21 T cell receptor beta chains share one sample of origin, sequenced in a study of T-cell reconstitution after alpha-beta-depleted transplantation in children. Unique molecular identifiers were incorporated into the prepared TCRbeta library. MiXCR was run by TCRdb on the PCR reads, yielding one entry per CDR3 protein. Here the sample spans roughly 200,000 distinct CDR3 sequences, about 8.4% being singletons. The sequencing used PBMCs, mostly from graft donor cells, collected 360 days after TCRalphabeta/CD19-depleted stem cell transplant. These receptors came from a male patient between 2 and 9 years old who had a stem cell transplant for acute myeloid leukemia, so the T cells may come from the graft donor.

This clonotype was observed many times. The chain uses TRBV7-2 and TRBJ2-4; D perhaps matches TRBD2 (6 bases). This CDR3 spans 15 amino acids. Per germline, CDR1 SGHTA and CDR2 FQGNSA. V shed 7 bases and J shed 8 bases, with 21 bases lying between them. In DNA, the CDR3 is TGTGCCAGCACCCCGGGCGGGGCCCTGCAATACATTCAGTACTTC. It encodes CASTPGGALQYIQYF. The complete variable domain, with remaining parts taken from reference TRBV7-2 and TRBJ2-4, reads GAGVSQSPSNKVTEKGKDVELRCDPISGHTALYWYRQSLGQGLEFLIYFQGNSAPDKSGLPSDRFSAERTGGSVSTLTIQRTQQEDSAVYLCASTPGGALQYIQYFGAGTRLSVL.

The V call is TRBV5-1, the J call TRBJ2-7; D unclear. Germline CDR1 SGHRS, CDR2 YFSETQ. CDR3 size: 16 residues. Trimming pared 0 bases from V and 0 bases from J, leaving 13 bases between. CDR3 DNA: TGCGCCAGCAGCTTGGCTAACAACAGCGTCTCCTACGAGCAGTACTTC. This codes for CASSLANNSVSYEQYF.

The DNA for the CDR3 is TGCAGCGTTGATCCGGGACAAGAAAACACCATATATTTT. Its protein is CSVDPGQENTIYF. The V call is TRBV29-1, the J call TRBJ1-3, with D possibly TRBD1 on 6 matching bases. Germline CDR1 reads SQVTM; CDR2 reads ANQGSEA. V was shortened by 3 bases and J by 6 bases, with 12 bases between the two germline ends. The CDR3 contains 13 residues. The full variable domain, rest sourced from reference TRBV29-1 and TRBJ1-3, is SAVISQKPSRDICQRGTSLTIQCQVDSQVTMMFWYRQQPGQSLTLIATANQGSEATYESGFVIDKFPISRPNLTFSTLTVSNMSPEDSSIYLCSVDPGQENTIYFGEGSWLTVV.

Ten or more counts support this clonotype. V and J are TRBV3-1 and TRBJ2-5; no clear D. Germline loops: CDR1 LGHDT, CDR2 YNNKEL (reference sequence). The germline V and J ends were trimmed by 11 bases and 7 bases, with 17 bases remaining between them. There are 12 residues in the CDR3. The CDR3 here is CASAKTAWTQYF. The CDR3 region has the DNA TGTGCCTCAGCCAAGACGGCATGGACCCAGTACTTC.

The chain links TRBV5-1 to TRBJ2-1; D uncertain. Looked up from germline, CDR1 is SGHRS and CDR2 is YFSETQ. Trimming took 5 bases from V and 0 from J, leaving 9 bases between them. The CDR3 consists of 14 residues. The CDR3 loop is CASRTTTSYNEQFF. The DNA of the CDR3 is TGCGCCAGCAGGACGACGACCTCCTACAATGAGCAGTTCTTC.

This clonotype was seen ten or more times. This sequence joins TRBV6-2 or TRBV6-3 and TRBJ1-4, with 8 bases aligning to TRBD1. Germline values: CDR1 MNHEY, CDR2 SVGEGT. V was pared by 2 bases and J by 5 bases, with 22 bases of the junction left unmatched. The CDR3 totals 21 residues. CDR3 loop: CASSYLPRGTGPFFSNEKLFF. In nucleotides, the CDR3 is TGTGCCAGCAGTTACCTCCCCCGCGGGACAGGACCGTTTTTTTCGAATGAAAAACTGTTTTTT.

The chain combines TRBV11-2 with TRBJ2-5, with D hard to call. The ends were cut back, 2 bases at V and 2 bases at J, with 6 bases in the middle. Germline loops: CDR1 SGHAT, CDR2 FQNNGV. The CDR3 is 13 residues long. The CDR3, as DNA: TGTGCCAGCAGCTTATCCGATCAAGAGACCCAGTACTTC. Translation: CASSLSDQETQYF.

The chain links TRBV9 to TRBJ2-2, with a possible D match to TRBD1 (5 bases). CDR1 is SGDLS and CDR2 is YYNGEE in the germline V gene. Trimming pared 0 bases from V and 1 base from J, leaving 10 bases between. This CDR3 spans 16 amino acids. The CDR3 DNA follows: TGTGCCAGCAGCGTAGCTCTGCAGGGGAACACCGGGGAGCTGTTTTTT. Amino acids: CASSVALQGNTGELFF.

This clonotype was counted between two and nine times. The V and J genes are TRBV5-1 and TRBJ2-7; a possible D gene is TRBD1 (6 bases). The CDR3 consists of 14 residues. Germline CDR1 is SGHRS and CDR2 is YFSETQ. Trimming removed 4 bases from V and 0 bases from J, with 11 bases in between. CDR3: CASSTDRTSYEQYF. The CDR3 nucleotides read TGCGCCAGCAGCACTGACAGGACCTCCTACGAGCAGTACTTC.

This clonotype was found a few times. V and J are TRBV12-3 or TRBV12-4 and TRBJ1-1, with D unresolved. The CDR3 sequence is 14 residues long. V was shortened by 6 bases and J by 0 bases, with 11 bases between the two germline ends. The CDR3 here is CASSDRDMNTEAFF. CDR3 bases: TGTGCCAGCAGCGATAGAGACATGAACACTGAAGCTTTCTTT.

This clonotype was seen repeatedly, ten times or more. The chain couples TRBV12-3 or TRBV12-4 to TRBJ1-2, with D possibly TRBD1 on 6 matching bases. V lost 0 bases, J lost 1 base, and 6 bases lay in between. The length of the CDR3 is 14 residues. The CDR3 nucleotides read TGTGCCAGCAGTTTAGCACAGGGTAACTATGGCTACACCTTC. Protein: CASSLAQGNYGYTF.

Ten or more counts support this clonotype. This chain joins TRBV5-1 and TRBJ2-7, with a possible D match to TRBD1 (6 bases). Germline V CDR1 and CDR2: SGHRS, YFSETQ. The ends were cut back, 2 bases at V and 4 bases at J, with 10 bases in the middle. The CDR3 is 13 amino acids. Here the CDR3 DNA reads TGCGCCAGCAGCTTATCGACAGGATACGAGCAGTACTTC. Translating it yields CASSLSTGYEQYF. The entire variable domain, with the rest obtained from reference TRBV5-1 and TRBJ2-7, is as follows: KAGVTQTPRYLIKTRGQQVTLSCSPISGHRSVSWYQQTPGQGLQFLFEYFSETQRNKGNFPGRFSGRQFSNSRSEMNVSTLELGDSALYLCASSLSTGYEQYFGPGTRLTVT.

The V and J genes are TRBV5-1 and TRBJ1-3; the D is unclear. The V end was cut by 0 bases, the J end by 4 bases, with 11 bases between. The CDR3 sequence is 15 residues long. The germline CDR1 and CDR2 sequences are SGHRS and YFSETQ. The CDR3 loop reads CASSLERTAGNTIYF. CDR3 sequence (DNA): TGCGCCAGCAGCTTGGAACGGACTGCCGGAAACACCATATATTTT.

This clonotype was counted between two and nine times. This chain joins TRBV12-3 or TRBV12-4 and TRBJ2-3, with 7 nucleotides matching TRBD1. This CDR3 has 15 amino acids. V shed 6 bases and J 4 bases; nucleotides not matched to a gene: 10. CDR3 sequence (DNA): TGTGCCAGCAGGAACCGGGACAGAAAGTCAGATACGCAGTATTTT. Its translation is CASRNRDRKSDTQYF.

There are a few counts of this clonotype. The chain uses TRBV5-1 and TRBJ2-7, with D possibly TRBD2 on 6 matching bases. CDR1 is SGHRS and CDR2 is YFSETQ in the germline V gene. Trimming removed 0 bases from V and 3 bases from J, with 10 bases in between. The CDR3 covers 14 residues. The CDR3 reads CASSLDGGGYEQYF. The CDR3 bases are TGCGCCAGCAGCTTGGACGGGGGTGGCTACGAGCAGTACTTC.

This clonotype showed up just a few times. V usage is TRBV4-2 and J usage is TRBJ2-5, with 7 bases that match TRBD2. Looked up from germline, CDR1 is LGHNA and CDR2 is YNFKEQ. V lost 2 bases to trimming and J lost 1 base; unmatched junction nucleotides: 4. The CDR3 sequence is 15 residues long. CDR3 protein: CASSQRTSSQETQYF. The CDR3 DNA reads as TGTGCCAGCAGCCAACGGACTAGTAGCCAAGAGACCCAGTACTTC.

This clonotype was counted only a few times. CDR3 loop: CAISPGQGAAPLTNEKLFF. The CDR3 DNA is TGTGCCATCAGTCCCGGACAGGGCGCAGCGCCCTTAACTAATGAAAAACTGTTTTTT. The chain carries TRBV10-3 and TRBJ1-4, with 8 bases aligning to TRBD1. The CDR3 covers 19 residues. V shed 5 bases and J 1 base; nucleotides not matched to a gene: 15. Per germline, CDR1 ENHRY and CDR2 SYGVKD.

V is TRBV5-1 and J is TRBJ2-3, with 7 positions matching TRBD2. V lost 0 bases to trimming and J lost 4 bases; unmatched junction nucleotides: 8. The CDR3 totals 16 residues. Per germline, CDR1 SGHRS and CDR2 YFSETQ. CDR3 protein: CASSLAPGLQADTQYF. The CDR3 region has the DNA TGCGCCAGCAGCTTGGCCCCGGGACTACAGGCAGATACGCAGTATTTT.

This clonotype appeared a few times. The chain employs TRBV10-1 and TRBJ1-1; D gene unclear. Trimming shortened V by 3 bases and J by 10 bases, and 12 bases separated the two germline ends. The CDR3 sequence is 12 residues long. CDR1 WNHNN and CDR2 SYGVQD come from the germline V gene (reference sequence). The CDR3 coding sequence is TGCGCCAGCAGTGAAGGGTTGGCAGGAGCTTTCTTT. This codes for CASSEGLAGAFF.

This clonotype was seen a handful of times. This chain uses TRBV5-1 with TRBJ2-1, with D maybe TRBD1 (5 bases). Germline V gene data show CDR1 as SGHRS and CDR2 as YFSETQ. There are 14 residues in the CDR3. V was cut by 0 bases and J by 8 bases, with 12 bases left in between. For the CDR3, the DNA is TGCGCCAGCAGCTTGGAGACAGTATACGATGAGCAGTTCTTC. Protein: CASSLETVYDEQFF.

There are many counts of this clonotype. This rearrangement joins TRBV15 to TRBJ1-1, with D perhaps TRBD1 (6 bases). V lost 2 bases, J lost 4 bases, and 17 bases lay in between. The germline V gene has CDR1 LNHNV and CDR2 YYDKDF (reference sequence). The CDR3 loop spans 16 amino acids. DNA for the CDR3: TGTGCCACCAGCAGATCGGGGGCCCCCCGGGGCACTGAAGCTTTCTTT. It is translated as CATSRSGAPRGTEAFF.